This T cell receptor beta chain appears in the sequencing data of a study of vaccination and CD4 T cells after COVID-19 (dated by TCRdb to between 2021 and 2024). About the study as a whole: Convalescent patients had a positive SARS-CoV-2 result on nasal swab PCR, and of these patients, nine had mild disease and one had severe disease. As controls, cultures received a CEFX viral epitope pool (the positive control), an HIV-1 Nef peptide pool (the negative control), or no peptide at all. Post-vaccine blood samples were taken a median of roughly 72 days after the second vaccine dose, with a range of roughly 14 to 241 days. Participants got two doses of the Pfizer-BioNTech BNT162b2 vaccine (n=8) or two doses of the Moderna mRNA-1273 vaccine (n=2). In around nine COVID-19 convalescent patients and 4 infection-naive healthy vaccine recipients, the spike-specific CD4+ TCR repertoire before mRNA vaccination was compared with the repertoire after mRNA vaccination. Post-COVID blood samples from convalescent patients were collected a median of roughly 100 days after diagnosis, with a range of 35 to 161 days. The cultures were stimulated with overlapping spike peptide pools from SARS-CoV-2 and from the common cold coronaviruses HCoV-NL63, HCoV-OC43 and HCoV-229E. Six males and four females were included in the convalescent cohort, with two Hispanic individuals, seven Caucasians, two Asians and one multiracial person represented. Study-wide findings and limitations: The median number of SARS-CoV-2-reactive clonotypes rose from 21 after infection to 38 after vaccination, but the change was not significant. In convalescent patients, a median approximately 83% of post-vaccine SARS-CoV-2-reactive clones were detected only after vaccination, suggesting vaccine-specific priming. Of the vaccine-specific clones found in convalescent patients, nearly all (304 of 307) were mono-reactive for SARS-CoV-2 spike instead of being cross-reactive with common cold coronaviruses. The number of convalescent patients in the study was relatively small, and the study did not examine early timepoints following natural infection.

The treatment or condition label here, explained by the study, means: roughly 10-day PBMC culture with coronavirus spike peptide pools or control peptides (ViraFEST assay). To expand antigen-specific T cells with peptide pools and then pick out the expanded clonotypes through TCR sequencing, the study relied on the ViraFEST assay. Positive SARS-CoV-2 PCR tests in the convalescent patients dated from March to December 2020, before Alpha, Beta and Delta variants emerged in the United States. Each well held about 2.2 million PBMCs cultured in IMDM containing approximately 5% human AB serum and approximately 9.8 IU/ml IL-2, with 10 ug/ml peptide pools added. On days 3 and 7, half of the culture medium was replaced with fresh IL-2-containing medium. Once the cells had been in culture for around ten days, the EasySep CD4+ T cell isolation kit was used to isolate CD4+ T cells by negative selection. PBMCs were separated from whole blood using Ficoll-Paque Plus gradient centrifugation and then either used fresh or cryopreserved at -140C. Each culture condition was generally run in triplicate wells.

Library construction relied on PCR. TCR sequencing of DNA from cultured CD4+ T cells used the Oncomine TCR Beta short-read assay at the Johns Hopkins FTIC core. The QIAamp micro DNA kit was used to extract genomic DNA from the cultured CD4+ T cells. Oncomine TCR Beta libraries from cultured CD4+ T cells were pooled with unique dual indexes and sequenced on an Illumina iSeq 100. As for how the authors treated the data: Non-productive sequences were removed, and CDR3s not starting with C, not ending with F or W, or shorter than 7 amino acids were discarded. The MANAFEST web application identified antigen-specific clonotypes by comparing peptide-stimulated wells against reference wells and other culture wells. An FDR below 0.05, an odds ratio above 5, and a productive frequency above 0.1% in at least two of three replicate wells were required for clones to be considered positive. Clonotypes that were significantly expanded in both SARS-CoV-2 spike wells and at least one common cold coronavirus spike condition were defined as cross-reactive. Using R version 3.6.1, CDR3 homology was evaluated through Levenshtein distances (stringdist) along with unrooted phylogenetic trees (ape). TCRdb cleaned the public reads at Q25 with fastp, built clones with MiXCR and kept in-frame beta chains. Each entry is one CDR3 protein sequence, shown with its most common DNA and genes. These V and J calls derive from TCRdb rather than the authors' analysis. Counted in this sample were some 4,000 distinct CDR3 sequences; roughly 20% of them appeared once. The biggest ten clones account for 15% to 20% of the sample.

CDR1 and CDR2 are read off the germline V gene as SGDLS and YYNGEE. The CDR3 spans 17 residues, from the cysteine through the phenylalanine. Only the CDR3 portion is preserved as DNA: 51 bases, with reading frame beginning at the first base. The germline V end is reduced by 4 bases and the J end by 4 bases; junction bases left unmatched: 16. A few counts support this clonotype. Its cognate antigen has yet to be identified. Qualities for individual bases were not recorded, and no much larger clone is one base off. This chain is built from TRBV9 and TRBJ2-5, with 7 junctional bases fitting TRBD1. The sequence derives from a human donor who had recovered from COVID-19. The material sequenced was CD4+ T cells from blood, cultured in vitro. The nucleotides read TGTGCCAGCAGCATAAACACCCTAGACAGGGAACGAGAGACCCAGTACTTC. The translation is CASSINTLDRERETQYF.